These 24 T cell receptor beta chains share one sample of origin, sequenced in a study of beta chain features in type 1 diabetes. The authors reverse transcribed all of the isolated RNA, so sequencing captured expressed TCRB transcripts. The protocol was immunoSEQ multiplex PCR, while the TCRdb copy is restricted to in-frame clones and leaves out a portion. The table lists 240,000 or so clones, 25% to 30% of them singletons. Sequenced input: central memory CD4+ T cells from blood. All receptors come from a man aged 30 to 45 in good health.

This clone was observed a few times. The chain joins TRBV7-7 to TRBJ2-5; D may match TRBD1 or TRBD2 (6 bases each). There are 14 residues in the CDR3. Trimming removed 5 bases from V and 5 bases from J, with 15 bases in between. CDR1 SSHAT and CDR2 FNYEAQ come from the germline V gene (reference sequence). In nucleotides, the CDR3 is TGTGCCAGCAGCCACCCCGGGGGCTGGGAGACCCAGTACTTC. Protein sequence: CASSHPGGWETQYF. Filled out from reference TRBV7-7 and TRBJ2-5, the complete variable domain reads GAGVSQSPRYKVTKRGQDVTLRCDPISSHATLYWYQQALGQGPEFLTYFNYEAQPDKSGLPSDRFSAERPEGSISTLTIQRTEQRDSAMYRCASSHPGGWETQYFGPGTRLLVL.

The V and J genes are TRBV29-1 and TRBJ2-5, with D tentatively TRBD1 or TRBD2 (5 bases each). CDR3 length: 12 amino acids. Germline CDR1 reads SQVTM; CDR2 reads ANQGSEA. V was pared by 4 bases and J by 5 bases, with 11 bases between. The CDR3 here is CSVGVREETQYF. The CDR3 DNA sequence: TGCAGCGTTGGGGTCAGGGAGGAGACCCAGTACTTC. The full variable domain, rest sourced from reference TRBV29-1 and TRBJ2-5, is SAVISQKPSRDICQRGTSLTIQCQVDSQVTMMFWYRQQPGQSLTLIATANQGSEATYESGFVIDKFPISRPNLTFSTLTVSNMSPEDSSIYLCSVGVREETQYFGPGTRLLVL.

The rearrangement joins TRBV7-9 to TRBJ2-5, with D perhaps matching TRBD2 (5 bases). Trimming stripped 2 bases from V and 4 bases from J, with 11 bases between. Germline values: CDR1 SEHNR, CDR2 FQNEAQ (reference sequence). This CDR3 spans 14 amino acids. The CDR3 loop reads CASSLSGLSETQYF. DNA of the CDR3: TGTGCCAGCAGCTTATCGGGGTTATCAGAGACCCAGTACTTC.

This clone was found many times. The rearrangement links TRBV7-8 to TRBJ2-2; D might be TRBD1 or TRBD2, each matching 5 bases. The germline CDR1 and CDR2 sequences are SGHVS and FQNEAQ. The CDR3 loop spans 14 amino acids. V was cut by 3 bases and J by 4 bases, with 9 bases left in between. The CDR3 here is CASSFRDGTGELFF. The CDR3, as DNA: TGTGCCAGCAGCTTTCGGGACGGCACCGGGGAGCTGTTTTTT.

The chain links TRBV25-1 to TRBJ1-2; a weak D match, TRBD1 (6 bases). The germline V and J ends were trimmed by 3 bases and 7 bases, with 15 bases remaining between them. Germline V gives CDR1 MGHDK, CDR2 SYGVNS. The CDR3 contains 14 residues. CDR3 bases: TGTGCCAGCAGTGAGAGAGACAGGAGTAGTGGCTACACCTTC. Its translation: CASSERDRSSGYTF.

In nucleotides, the CDR3 is TGTGCCAGCACCGAACAGCAGACCGGGGAGCTGTTTTTT. Translation gives CASTEQQTGELFF. The chain employs TRBV6-5 and TRBJ2-2; the D is unclear. The CDR3 runs 13 residues. Germline values: CDR1 MNHEY, CDR2 SVGAGI. V lost 7 bases and J 5 bases, leaving 11 bases between the germline ends.

The V gene is TRBV29-1, the J gene TRBJ1-5; possible D gene TRBD1, 6 bases. CDR1 and CDR2 from the germline V gene are SQVTM and ANQGSEA. The CDR3 consists of 13 residues. Trimming pared 6 bases from V and 7 bases from J, leaving 16 bases between. In nucleotides, the CDR3 is TGCAGCGTCGGAGGAGGGGGAGCACAGCCCCAGCATTTT. This encodes CSVGGGGAQPQHF.

The chain couples TRBV2 to TRBJ2-3; D gene uncertain. V was clipped by 6 bases and J by 0 bases, with 13 bases between them. The CDR3 spans 15 residues. Germline CDR1 reads SNHLY; CDR2 reads FYNNEI. CDR3 in DNA: TGTGCCAGCAGCAGGAGTTGGCAGAGCACAGATACGCAGTATTTT. Translated, it gives CASSRSWQSTDTQYF.

The chain joins TRBV5-4 to TRBJ1-1, with 7 positions matching TRBD1. The CDR3 totals 14 residues. CDR1 and CDR2 (germline): SGHNT, YYREEE (reference sequence). V lost 3 bases to trimming and J lost 0 bases; unmatched junction nucleotides: 2. CDR3 residues: CASSSGQMNTEAFF. The DNA for the CDR3 is TGTGCCAGCAGCTCGGGACAGATGAACACTGAAGCTTTCTTT.

V usage is TRBV4-1 and J usage is TRBJ2-5; D is tentatively TRBD1 or TRBD2 (5 bases each). Germline loops: CDR1 MGHRA, CDR2 YSYEKL. The V end lost 0 bases, the J end lost 2 bases, and 16 bases lay between the germline ends. The CDR3 is made up of 17 amino acids. DNA of the CDR3: TGCGCCAGCAGCCAAGACCCCCCTACGGGGCGGCAAGAGACCCAGTACTTC. As protein: CASSQDPPTGRQETQYF.

This clone showed up many times. The chain employs TRBV4-3 and TRBJ1-1; the D gene is possibly TRBD1 (6 bases). Looked up from germline, CDR1 is LGHNA and CDR2 is YSLEER. The CDR3 extends over 15 amino acids. Trimming pared 0 bases from V and 0 bases from J, leaving 8 bases between. As DNA, the CDR3 is TGCGCCAGCAGCCAAGAGAGGGGGGTGAACACTGAAGCTTTCTTT. Translation: CASSQERGVNTEAFF.

This clone was seen a few times. The V and J genes are TRBV5-1 and TRBJ1-1, with 7 bases aligning to TRBD1. J lost 4 bases, V lost 0 bases, and 3 bases had no gene match. The germline gives CDR1 SGHRS, CDR2 YFSETQ. The CDR3 spans 14 residues. CDR3 loop: CASSLDRGSTEAFF. In DNA, the CDR3 is TGCGCCAGCAGCTTGGACAGGGGATCCACTGAAGCTTTCTTT.

The chain carries TRBV28 and TRBJ2-7; D unclear. Per germline, CDR1 MDHEN and CDR2 SYDVKM. Trimming pared 4 bases from V and 2 bases from J, leaving 9 bases between. The CDR3 has 13 amino acids. The DNA of the CDR3 is TGTGCCAGCAGTTCCCAGACCCCCTACGAGCAGTACTTC. Its translation: CASSSQTPYEQYF.

This clone was seen repeatedly, ten times or more. V and J are TRBV12-5 and TRBJ1-1; no definite D call. CDR1 is LGHNT and CDR2 is FRNRAP in the germline V gene. The V end lost 7 bases, the J end lost 1 base, and 10 bases lay between the germline ends. The CDR3 is 13 amino acids. The CDR3 loop reads CASALGENTEAFF. In DNA form, the CDR3 reads TGTGCTAGTGCTCTCGGGGAGAACACTGAAGCTTTCTTT.

Only a few counts were recorded for this clone. The V gene is TRBV7-9, the J gene TRBJ2-1; D is unclear. Germline V CDR1 and CDR2: SEHNR, FQNEAQ (reference sequence). The CDR3 runs to 13 residues. V was cut by 3 bases and J by 7 bases, with 10 bases left in between. CDR3 DNA sequence: TGTGCCAGCAGCTTTGGCCCACCGAATGAGCAGTTCTTC. It translates to CASSFGPPNEQFF. The full variable domain, its missing parts supplied by reference TRBV7-9 and TRBJ2-1, is DTGVSQNPRHKITKRGQNVTFRCDPISEHNRLYWYRQTLGQGPEFLTYFQNEAQLEKSRLLSDRFSAERPKGSFSTLEIQRTEQGDSAMYLCASSFGPPNEQFFGPGTRLTVL.

Only a few counts were recorded for this clone. The chain employs TRBV29-1 and TRBJ2-7; D perhaps matches TRBD1 (6 bases). V shed 6 bases and J shed 2 bases, with 11 bases lying between them. The CDR3 runs to 12 residues. The germline V gene has CDR1 SQVTM and CDR2 ANQGSEA. For the CDR3, the DNA is TGCAGCGTCCGGGACACAACCTACGAGCAGTACTTC. It yields the protein CSVRDTTYEQYF.

The genes are TRBV18 and TRBJ1-5; 7 nucleotides line up with TRBD1. The CDR3 is 15 residues long. CDR1 and CDR2 (germline): KGHSH, LQKENI. Trimming took 4 bases from V and 7 from J; bases not matched to a gene: 10. The CDR3 nucleotides are TGTGCCAGCTCACAACAGTCGACAGGGCAACAGCCCCAGCATTTT. Translating gives CASSQQSTGQQPQHF.

CDR3 DNA sequence: TGTGCCAGCAGTTCTCCGCTAGCGGGGTTCCGAGAGACCCAGTACTTC. Translation gives CASSSPLAGFRETQYF. The chain is built from TRBV28 and TRBJ2-5; 9 bases fit TRBD2. Germline assignment: CDR1 MDHEN and CDR2 SYDVKM. The trim removed 4 bases at V and 4 bases at J, leaving 10 bases unmatched. This CDR3 has 16 amino acids.

The V and J genes are TRBV5-1 and TRBJ2-3; 8 positions match TRBD2. This CDR3 has 15 amino acids. With 9 bases clipped from V and 4 bases from J, the junction kept 13 bases outside the gene matches. Germline V gene sequence: CDR1 SGHRS, CDR2 YFSETQ. CDR3 bases: TGCGCCACCTCTCCCGGGACTAGTCTGCCAGATACGCAGTATTTT. Its protein is CATSPGTSLPDTQYF. Looking up the rest from reference TRBV5-1 and TRBJ2-3 gives the full variable domain: KAGVTQTPRYLIKTRGQQVTLSCSPISGHRSVSWYQQTPGQGLQFLFEYFSETQRNKGNFPGRFSGRQFSNSRSEMNVSTLELGDSALYLCATSPGTSLPDTQYFGPGTRLTVL.

The rearrangement uses TRBV7-2 and TRBJ2-7; D could derive from TRBD1 or TRBD2 (5 bases each). Trimming removed 5 bases from V and 6 bases from J, with 14 bases in between. The CDR3 runs to 13 residues. Per germline, CDR1 SGHTA and CDR2 FQGNSA. The CDR3: CASSPGPAGEQYF. The CDR3, as DNA: TGTGCCAGCAGCCCGGGGCCTGCGGGCGAGCAGTACTTC.

This clone was counted between two and nine times. Given a far larger clone just one base away, this is likely a sequencing read error. The V gene is TRBV30, the J gene TRBJ2-1; D may correspond to TRBD1 or TRBD2 (6 bases each). This CDR3 has 12 residues. V gave up 0 bases and J gave up 11 bases, with 11 bases separating them. Germline V lookup: CDR1 GTSNPN, CDR2 SVGIG (reference sequence). The CDR3 reads CAWSVGAGKQFF. DNA for the CDR3: TGTGCCTGGAGTGTGGGGGCGGGGAAGCAGTTCTTC. The entire variable domain, with the rest obtained from reference TRBV30 and TRBJ2-1, is as follows: SQTIHQWPATLVQPVGSPLSLECTVEGTSNPNLYWYRQAAGRGLQLLFYSVGIGQISSEVPQNLSASRPQDRQFILSSKKLLLSDSGFYLCAWSVGAGKQFFGPGTRLTVL.

The chain recombines TRBV7-6 with TRBJ2-1, with D possibly TRBD2 on 5 matching bases. Germline values: CDR1 SGHVS, CDR2 FNYEAQ. Trimming removed 5 bases at V and 3 bases at J, with 17 bases between. The length of the CDR3 is 16 residues. The CDR3 here is CASSNFGGAGYNEQFF. For the CDR3, the DNA is TGTGCCAGCAGCAATTTCGGTGGCGCGGGCTACAATGAGCAGTTCTTC.

This clone was counted many times. The J gene is TRBJ1-1, the V gene TRBV5-6; D perhaps matches TRBD1 (5 bases). Germline CDR1 reads SGHDT; CDR2 reads YYEEEE. This CDR3 is built from 16 residues. Deletions cut 5 bases from V and 1 base from J, with 18 bases between. In nucleotides, the CDR3 is TGTGCCAGCAGAGTGGCGCGAGGCACAGGGAACACTGAAGCTTTCTTT. It encodes CASRVARGTGNTEAFF.

The chain couples TRBV28 to TRBJ2-5; D gene unclear. The CDR3 runs 12 residues. V lost 4 bases, J lost 3 bases, and 6 bases lay in between. Per germline, CDR1 MDHEN and CDR2 SYDVKM. This CDR3 reads CASSYLKETQYF. CDR3 in DNA: TGTGCCAGCAGTTACCTTAAAGAGACCCAGTACTTC.